Here is one T cell receptor beta chain with its context. Its cognate antigen is unknown. The data were taken from a study of cytomegalovirus exposure and HLA in healthy donors. Study-level points and caveats: Diagnosis of cytomegalovirus status made by the classifier reportedly showed high specificity and sensitivity.

This CDR3 region has 16 residues. Germline V lookup: CDR1 SNHLY, CDR2 FYNNEI. Trimming cost V 6 bases and J 0 bases, with 15 bases left between them. PCR was performed using 60 Vbeta and 13 Jbeta primers. Sequenced by immunoSEQ multiplex PCR; TCRdb stores in-frame clones only, minus some. The sample has some 180,000 clones, roughly 85% seen once. The sequencing input was PBMCs. This chain joins TRBV2 and TRBJ1-5; TRBD1 is a possible D gene (6 bases). This receptor was identified in a woman between 45 and 60 years old in good health and CMV-seronegative. CDR3 sequence: CASRGGGVYSNQPQHF. In nucleotides, the CDR3 is TGTGCCAGCAGAGGGGGAGGGGTCTATAGCAATCAGCCCCAGCATTTT.